Detailed here is one TCR beta chain. The CDR3 extends over 15 amino acids. V was cut by 3 bases and J by 8 bases, with 17 bases left in between. CDR1 and CDR2 (germline): SGHNT, YYREEE (reference sequence). The data originate from a study of shared clonotypes between healthy human individuals. Clones were read by immunoSEQ multiplex PCR, and TCRdb kept only the in-frame ones, dropping some. The sample comprises approximately 2.3 million clones, 93% of which are singletons, and approximately 0.4% rests with the top ten. This TCR was recovered from a man younger than 35 in good health. Some clones in this sample may be carry-over from other donors' samples. Sequencing was done on a sample of naive CD4+ T cells from PBMCs. Subset described: CD45RA+ positively selected. The chain uses TRBV5-4 and TRBJ1-4, with a tentative D call TRBD1 (5 bases). DNA of the CDR3: TGTGCCAGCAGCTCAAAACGGGGGTCTGAAGAAAAACTGTTTTTT. Encoded protein: CASSSKRGSEEKLFF.